Following are 28 T cell receptor beta chains from one sample sequenced in a study of blood T cell repertoires in COVID-19. This table comes from immunoSEQ multiplex PCR, and its TCRdb copy is limited to in-frame clones, with some not included. The repertoire holds fewer than 150,000 clones, with about 90% as singletons. The sample was peripheral blood. These receptors were collected from an older woman with acute or convalescent COVID-19.

CDR3 in amino acids: CASSTGTGGRNEKLFF. The CDR3 DNA is TGTGCCAGCAGCACCGGGACAGGGGGCCGAAATGAAAAACTGTTTTTT. The V call is TRBV5-8, the J call TRBJ1-4, with 12 positions matching TRBD1. CDR1 SGHTS and CDR2 YDEGEE come from the germline V gene. The CDR3 loop spans 16 amino acids. Trimming at V came to 4 bases and at J to 5 bases, leaving 6 bases not matched to a gene.

The chain uses TRBV6-5 and TRBJ1-4; TRBD1 might be the D (6 bases). Germline V gives CDR1 MNHEY, CDR2 SVGAGI. The CDR3 is 14 amino acids. Trimming pared 7 bases from V and 8 bases from J, leaving 17 bases between. CDR3 nucleotides: TGTGCCAGCACCCAAGGGGGTGTTGGGGAAAAACTGTTTTTT. Its protein product is CASTQGGVGEKLFF.

This clone was recorded only once. The V call is TRBV5-4, the J call TRBJ2-3; a weak D match, TRBD2 (5 bases). Trimming removed 0 bases from V and 0 bases from J, with 11 bases in between. Germline-derived CDR1 and CDR2 are SGHNT and YYREEE (reference sequence). The CDR3 is 16 amino acids. CDR3 nucleotides: TGTGCCAGCAGCTTGGCCCGGGGAAGAAGCACAGATACGCAGTATTTT. Its translation: CASSLARGRSTDTQYF. Complete variable domain (other parts from reference TRBV5-4 and TRBJ2-3): ETGVTQSPTHLIKTRGQQVTLRCSSQSGHNTVSWYQQALGQGPQFIFQYYREEENGRGNFPPRFSGLQFPNYSSELNVNALELDDSALYLCASSLARGRSTDTQYFGPGTRLTVL.

This clone has a handful of counts. The chain uses TRBV5-1 and TRBJ1-6; weak D call: TRBD1 (5 bases). CDR3 length: 16 amino acids. V shed 5 bases and J shed 10 bases, with 22 bases lying between them. Germline-derived CDR1 and CDR2 are SGHRS and YFSETQ. CDR3 DNA sequence: TGCGCCAGCAGACCACACTCTTCACAGGACGGGTCACCCCTCCACTTT. The encoded protein is CASRPHSSQDGSPLHF.

The V gene is TRBV7-9, the J gene TRBJ2-1, with no clear D. The CDR3 covers 15 residues. V lost 8 bases and J lost 3, with 17 bases in between. Germline-derived CDR1 and CDR2 are SEHNR and FQNEAQ (reference sequence). In DNA, the CDR3 is TGTGCCAGCGGCCCTAGAGAAGTTCGCTACAATGAGCAGTTCTTC. It codes for CASGPREVRYNEQFF. The entire variable domain, with the rest obtained from reference TRBV7-9 and TRBJ2-1, is as follows: DTGVSQNPRHKITKRGQNVTFRCDPISEHNRLYWYRQTLGQGPEFLTYFQNEAQLEKSRLLSDRFSAERPKGSFSTLEIQRTEQGDSAMYLCASGPREVRYNEQFFGPGTRLTVL.

The chain couples TRBV5-1 to TRBJ1-2, with D possibly TRBD1 on 6 matching bases. The V gene's germline CDR1 is SGHRS and CDR2 YFSETQ. This CDR3 region has 13 residues. V dropped 0 bases and J dropped 5 bases, with 8 bases sitting between them. Here the CDR3 DNA reads TGCGCCAGCAGCTTGGATGGACAGTATGGCTACACCTTC. The encoded protein is CASSLDGQYGYTF. The full variable domain, completed using reference TRBV5-1 and TRBJ1-2, is KAGVTQTPRYLIKTRGQQVTLSCSPISGHRSVSWYQQTPGQGLQFLFEYFSETQRNKGNFPGRFSGRQFSNSRSEMNVSTLELGDSALYLCASSLDGQYGYTFGSGTRLTVV.

This clone has a single count. The chain uses TRBV12-3 or TRBV12-4 and TRBJ2-1; D may be TRBD2 (6 bases). Trimming took 5 bases from V and 10 from J, leaving 15 bases between them. The CDR3 is made up of 13 amino acids. CDR3 DNA sequence: TGTGCCAGCAGTCGGGACTTTTCGGGAGAGCAGTTCTTC. As protein: CASSRDFSGEQFF.

The chain couples TRBV14 to TRBJ2-1; 9 bases agree with TRBD2. Germline V gene data show CDR1 as SGHDN and CDR2 as FVKESK. The CDR3 extends over 14 amino acids. Unmatched junction bases numbered 4, after V lost 8 bases and J lost 2 bases. The CDR3 sequence: CASSRLAAYNEQFF. The CDR3 nucleotides are TGTGCCAGCTCAAGACTAGCGGCCTACAATGAGCAGTTCTTC.

This clone occurred once. The chain links TRBV2 to TRBJ1-3; D is unresolved. The CDR3 has 16 residues. V lost 0 bases and J lost 2, with 11 bases in between. Germline V lookup: CDR1 SNHLY, CDR2 FYNNEI. The CDR3 is CASSEALESPGNTIYF. CDR3 nucleotides: TGTGCCAGCAGTGAAGCGCTGGAGTCGCCTGGAAACACCATATATTTT.

The chain recombines TRBV25-1 with TRBJ1-2; a possible D gene is TRBD1 (6 bases). V lost 4 bases, J lost 8 bases, and 17 bases lay in between. The CDR3 has 14 amino acids. Looked up from germline, CDR1 is MGHDK and CDR2 is SYGVNS. CDR3 amino acids: CASSAGTLLYGYTF. The CDR3 region has the DNA TGTGCCAGCAGTGCGGGGACATTGCTCTACGGCTACACCTTC.

The gene calls are TRBV3-1 (or the pseudogene TRBV3-2) and TRBJ1-6; TRBD1 agrees at 9 bases. The germline V gene has CDR1 LGHDT and CDR2 YNNKEL (reference sequence). V was pared by 2 bases and J by 2 bases, with 1 base of the junction left unmatched. This CDR3 is 16 amino acids long. CDR3 protein: CASSQTGGAYNSPLHF. CDR3 bases: TGTGCCAGCAGCCAAACAGGGGGCGCCTATAATTCACCCCTCCACTTT.

The rearrangement uses TRBV4-2 and TRBJ2-5; 7 bases line up with TRBD2. Looked up from germline, CDR1 is LGHNA and CDR2 is YNFKEQ. This CDR3 comprises 15 residues. The J segment lost 4 bases and the V segment lost 4 bases, leaving 9 bases of the junction unmatched. CDR3 sequence reads: CASSPQVGGGETQYF. The CDR3 region has the DNA TGTGCCAGCAGCCCTCAGGTGGGGGGGGGAGAGACCCAGTACTTC.

CDR3 in amino acids: CASRVGTGDQPQHF. DNA for the CDR3: TGTGCCAGCAGGGTGGGGACAGGGGATCAGCCCCAGCATTTT. The chain uses TRBV2 and TRBJ1-5; 10 bases are a match to TRBD1. This CDR3 spans 14 amino acids. Germline V gene sequence: CDR1 SNHLY, CDR2 FYNNEI. V trimming: 6 bases; J trimming: 5 bases; junction bases outside the gene matches: 4.

About this clone: Other DNA sequences in the same sample also yield this CDR3. The V call is TRBV5-1, the J call TRBJ1-1, with TRBD1 matching 8 bases. The germline V gene encodes CDR1 SGHRS and CDR2 YFSETQ. This CDR3 spans 15 amino acids. J was trimmed by 2 bases and V by 1 base; bases with no gene match: 4. CDR3 loop: CASSLSGTGNTEAFF. Written as DNA, the CDR3 is TGCGCCAGCAGCTTGTCTGGGACAGGCAACACTGAAGCTTTCTTT.

J is TRBJ1-1 and V is TRBV28; 7 bases line up with TRBD1. The V segment lost 3 bases and the J segment 1 base; nucleotides outside the gene matches: 5. The CDR3 runs to 15 residues. Per the germline V gene, CDR1 is MDHEN and CDR2 is SYDVKM. In DNA form, the CDR3 reads TGTGCCAGCAGTTTGGACAGGCCCGCGAACACTGAAGCTTTCTTT. The encoded protein is CASSLDRPANTEAFF.

This chain connects TRBV2 to TRBJ2-3, with D possibly matching TRBD2 (5 bases). Germline V gene data show CDR1 as SNHLY and CDR2 as FYNNEI. This CDR3 is 16 amino acids long. V dropped 9 bases and J dropped 0 bases, with 19 bases sitting between them. The DNA for the CDR3 is TGTGCCAGAACTGGACGGACTCTTTCTAGCACAGATACGCAGTATTTT. Translation: CARTGRTLSSTDTQYF.

This clone was detected a few times. The rearrangement links TRBV7-9 to TRBJ2-5; 7 bases align to TRBD2. V dropped 1 base and J dropped 4; count of bases not matched to a gene: 6. Germline values: CDR1 SEHNR, CDR2 FQNEAQ (reference sequence). CDR3 size: 15 residues. The CDR3 is CASSLVSGVGETQYF. The CDR3 DNA reads as TGTGCCAGCAGCTTAGTAAGCGGGGTAGGAGAGACCCAGTACTTC.

The rearrangement joins TRBV12-3 or TRBV12-4 to TRBJ2-7; 7 bases match TRBD1. This CDR3 has 13 amino acids. V gave up 11 bases and J gave up 3 bases; unmatched junction bases: 10. In nucleotides, the CDR3 is TGTGCCTCCAAAGACAGGGACCTCTACGAGCAGTACTTC. It specifies CASKDRDLYEQYF.

The rearrangement links TRBV29-1 to TRBJ1-1, with 8 bases that match TRBD1. Germline V gene data show CDR1 as SQVTM and CDR2 as ANQGSEA. This CDR3 is built from 12 residues. V dropped 6 bases and J dropped 5; count of bases not matched to a gene: 5. The CDR3 region is CSVAGGWTEAFF. DNA for the CDR3: TGCAGCGTGGCAGGGGGCTGGACTGAAGCTTTCTTT. Full variable domain (missing parts from reference TRBV29-1 and TRBJ1-1): SAVISQKPSRDICQRGTSLTIQCQVDSQVTMMFWYRQQPGQSLTLIATANQGSEATYESGFVIDKFPISRPNLTFSTLTVSNMSPEDSSIYLCSVAGGWTEAFFGQGTRLTVV.

This chain connects TRBV11-3 to TRBJ2-1, with TRBD2 identical over 8 bases. Germline V gene data show CDR1 as SGHNT and CDR2 as YENEEA. V was pared by 5 bases and J by 9 bases, with 12 bases of the junction left unmatched. The CDR3 contains 15 residues. The CDR3 sequence: CASSLGGSGSSEQFF. In nucleotides, the CDR3 is TGTGCCAGCAGCCTAGGAGGAAGCGGGAGTAGTGAGCAGTTCTTC.

This chain uses TRBV4-1 with TRBJ2-5, with D perhaps matching TRBD2 (5 bases). V dropped 3 bases and J dropped 5 bases, with 13 bases sitting between them. CDR1 is MGHRA, CDR2 YSYEKL, per germline. This CDR3 has 14 residues. The CDR3 DNA reads TGCGCCAGCAGCCAGGAGGACTGGCGGGAGACCCAGTACTTC. Its translation: CASSQEDWRETQYF.

The chain links TRBV12-3 or TRBV12-4 to TRBJ2-1; 8 nucleotides line up with TRBD2. Trimming at V came to 6 bases and at J to 9 bases, leaving 7 bases not matched to a gene. The CDR3 extends over 13 amino acids. Here the CDR3 reads CASRTSALGEQFF. The CDR3 DNA reads as TGTGCCAGCAGGACTAGCGCACTGGGTGAGCAGTTCTTC.

The chain uses TRBV28 and TRBJ2-1; 7 nucleotides agree with TRBD2. Unmatched junction bases numbered 13, after V lost 5 bases and J lost 6 bases. The CDR3 consists of 16 residues. Germline values: CDR1 MDHEN, CDR2 SYDVKM. This chain's CDR3 is CASSTPGLGGGNEQFF. Here the CDR3 DNA reads TGTGCCAGCAGTACCCCTGGACTAGGAGGAGGCAATGAGCAGTTCTTC.

The chain has TRBV5-1 and TRBJ1-2, with D possibly TRBD1 on 5 matching bases. Germline V gene sequence: CDR1 SGHRS, CDR2 YFSETQ. The length of the CDR3 is 12 residues. V lost 4 bases and J 8 bases, leaving 12 bases between the germline ends. CDR3 in DNA: TGCGCCAGCAGCAACGGGGGATACGGCTACACCTTC. Its protein product is CASSNGGYGYTF.

In its sample, this clone was seen once. The rearrangement joins TRBV6-2 or TRBV6-3 to TRBJ1-1, with D perhaps TRBD1 (6 bases). Trimming took off 2 bases at V and 4 bases at J, with 11 bases between the two ends. There are 14 residues in the CDR3. Germline loops: CDR1 MNHEY, CDR2 SVGEGT. CDR3 residues: CASSYAGVGTEAFF. Here the CDR3 DNA reads TGTGCCAGCAGTTACGCAGGGGTAGGCACTGAAGCTTTCTTT.

The chain has TRBV4-2 and TRBJ1-5; D remains unclear. CDR3 length equals 14 residues. Germline V gene lookup returns CDR1 LGHNA and CDR2 YNFKEQ. V lost 0 bases and J lost 4, with 7 bases in between. The DNA of the CDR3 is TGTGCCAGCAGCCAAGATTACAGAAATCAGCCCCAGCATTTT. Protein product: CASSQDYRNQPQHF.

This clone has a single count. The chain has TRBV6-5 and TRBJ1-2; D is unresolved. The CDR3 has 14 amino acids. Between the trimmed V and J ends, which lost 2 bases and 6 bases, there was a span of 13 bases. CDR1 is MNHEY and CDR2 is SVGAGI in the germline V gene. The CDR3 here is CASSYPGSPHGYTF. The CDR3 DNA sequence: TGTGCCAGCAGTTACCCGGGATCCCCGCATGGCTACACCTTC.

The V and J genes are TRBV15 and TRBJ2-7; perhaps TRBD2 as D (6 bases). Germline values: CDR1 LNHNV, CDR2 YYDKDF (reference sequence). CDR3 length: 15 amino acids. Trimming took 0 bases from V and 2 from J, leaving 11 bases between them. CDR3: CATSRDYRGTYEQYF. The CDR3 region has the DNA TGTGCCACCAGCAGAGATTACCGGGGGACCTACGAGCAGTACTTC.